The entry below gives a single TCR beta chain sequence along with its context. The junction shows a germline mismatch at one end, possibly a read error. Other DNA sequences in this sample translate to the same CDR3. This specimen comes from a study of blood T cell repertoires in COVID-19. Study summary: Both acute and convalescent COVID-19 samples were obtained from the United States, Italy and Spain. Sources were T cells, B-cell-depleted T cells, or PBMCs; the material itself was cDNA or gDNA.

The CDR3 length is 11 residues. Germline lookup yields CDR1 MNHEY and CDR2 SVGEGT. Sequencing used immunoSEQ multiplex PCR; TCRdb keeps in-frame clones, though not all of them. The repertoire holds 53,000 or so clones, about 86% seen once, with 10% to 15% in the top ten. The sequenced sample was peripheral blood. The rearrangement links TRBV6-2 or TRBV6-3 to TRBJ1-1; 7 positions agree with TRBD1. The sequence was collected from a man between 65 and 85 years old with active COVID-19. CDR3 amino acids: CASSDGTVSFF. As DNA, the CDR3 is TGTGCCAGCAGTGACGGGACAGTATCTTTTTTT.